This T cell receptor beta chain was sequenced for a study of CD8+CD57+ T cells in acquired aplastic anemia. Germline-derived CDR1 and CDR2 are SGHRS and YFSETQ. Trimming cost V 4 bases and J 7 bases, with 17 bases left between them. The CDR3 has 14 amino acids. General study findings and limits: Patients and controls shared 25 to 30 CD8+ CDR3 sequences.

Genomic DNA templated the TCR beta VDJ and CDR3 profiling. In TCRdb, the reads were re-called with MiXCR into one record per CDR3 protein. The data show some 160,000 distinct CDR3 sequences, with more than 45% seen just once and approximately 3% held by the top ten. Previously, flow cytometry had revealed CD8+CD57+ cell expansion in the patients chosen for sequencing. Every one of the patients had aplastic anemia (severe, acquired). This clonotype was detected ten times or more. Its antigen is unknown. The V gene is TRBV5-1, the J gene TRBJ1-2; maybe TRBD1 (6 bases). The clonotype comes from a human donor with aplastic anemia. The sequenced sample was sorted CD4+, CD8+, or CD8+CD57+ T cells (not recorded which) from PBMCs. CDR3 nucleotides: TGCGCCAGCAGCCAGGGACAACCCTTGGGTGGCTACACCTTC. As protein: CASSQGQPLGGYTF.